The sequence of this TCR beta chain was determined in a study of shared clonotypes between healthy human individuals. The repertoire was sequenced with immunoSEQ multiplex PCR; TCRdb's copy has only in-frame clones and lacks some. This table holds 950,000 to 1,100,000 clones, under 80% found once. The sequenced sample consisted of memory CD4+ T cells sorted from blood. Subset: CD45RA-negative fraction. This clonotype originated in a man between 18 and 35 years old in good health.

In nucleotides, the CDR3 is TGTGCCAGTAGGGGGGGACCGTTAACTCATTCACCCCTCCACTTT. Its protein is CASRGGPLTHSPLHF. This chain joins TRBV19 and TRBJ1-6; perhaps TRBD1 as D (5 bases). Germline CDR1 is LNHDA and CDR2 is SQIVND (reference sequence). The V end was cut by 6 bases, the J end by 8 bases, with 17 bases between. This CDR3 comprises 15 residues.